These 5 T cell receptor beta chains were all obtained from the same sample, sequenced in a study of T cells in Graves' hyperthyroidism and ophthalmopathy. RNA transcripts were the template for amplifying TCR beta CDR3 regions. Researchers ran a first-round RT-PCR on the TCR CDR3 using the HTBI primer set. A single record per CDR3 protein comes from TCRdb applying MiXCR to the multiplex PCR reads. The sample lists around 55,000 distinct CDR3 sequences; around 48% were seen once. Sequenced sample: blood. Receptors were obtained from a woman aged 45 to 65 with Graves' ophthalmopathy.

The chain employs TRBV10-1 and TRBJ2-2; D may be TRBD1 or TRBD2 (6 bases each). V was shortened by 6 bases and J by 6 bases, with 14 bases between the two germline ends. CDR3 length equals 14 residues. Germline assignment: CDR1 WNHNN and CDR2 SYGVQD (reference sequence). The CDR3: CASRTGSGAGELFF. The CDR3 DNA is TGCGCCAGCAGGACAGGTAGCGGTGCCGGGGAGCTGTTTTTT.

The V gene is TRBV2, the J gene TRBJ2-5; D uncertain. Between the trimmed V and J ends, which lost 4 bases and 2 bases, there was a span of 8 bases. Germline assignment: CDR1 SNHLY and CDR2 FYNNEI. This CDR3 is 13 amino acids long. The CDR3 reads CASSGYEQETQYF. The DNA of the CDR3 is TGTGCCAGCAGTGGGTACGAGCAAGAGACCCAGTACTTC.

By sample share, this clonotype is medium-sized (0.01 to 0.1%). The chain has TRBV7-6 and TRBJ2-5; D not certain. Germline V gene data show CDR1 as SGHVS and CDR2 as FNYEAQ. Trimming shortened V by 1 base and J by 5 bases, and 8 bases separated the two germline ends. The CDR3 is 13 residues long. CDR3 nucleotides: TGTGCCAGCAGCTTAGGGCTATTTGAGACCCAGTACTTC. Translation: CASSLGLFETQYF.

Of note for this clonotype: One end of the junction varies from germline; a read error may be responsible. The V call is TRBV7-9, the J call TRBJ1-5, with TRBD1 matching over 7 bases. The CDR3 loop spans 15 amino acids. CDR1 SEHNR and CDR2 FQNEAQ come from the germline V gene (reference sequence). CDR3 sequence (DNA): TGTGCCACCCTGGAGGGGGCCGCGTTCAATGAGCCCCAGCATTTT. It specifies CATLEGAAFNEPQHF.

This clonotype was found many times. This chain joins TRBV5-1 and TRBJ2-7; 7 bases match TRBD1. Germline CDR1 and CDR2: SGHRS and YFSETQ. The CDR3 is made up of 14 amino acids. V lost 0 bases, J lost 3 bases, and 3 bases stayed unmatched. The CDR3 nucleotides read TGCGCCAGCAGCTTGGGGGGACAGTACTACGAGCAGTACTTC. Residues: CASSLGGQYYEQYF.